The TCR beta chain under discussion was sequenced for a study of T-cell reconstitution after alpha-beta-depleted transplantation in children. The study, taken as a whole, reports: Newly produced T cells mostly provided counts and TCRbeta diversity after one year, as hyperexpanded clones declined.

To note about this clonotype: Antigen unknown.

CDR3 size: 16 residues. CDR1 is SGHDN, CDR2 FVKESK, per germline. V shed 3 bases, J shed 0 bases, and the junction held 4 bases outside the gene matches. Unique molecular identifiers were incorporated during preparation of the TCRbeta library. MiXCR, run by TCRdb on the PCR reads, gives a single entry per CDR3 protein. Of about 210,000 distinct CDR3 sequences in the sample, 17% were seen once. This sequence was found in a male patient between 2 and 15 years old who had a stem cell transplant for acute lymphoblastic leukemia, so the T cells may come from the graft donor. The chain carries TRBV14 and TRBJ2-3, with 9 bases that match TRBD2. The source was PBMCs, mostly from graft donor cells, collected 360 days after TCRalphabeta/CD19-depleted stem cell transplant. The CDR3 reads CASSHRLAASTDTQYF. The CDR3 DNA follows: TGTGCCAGCAGCCATCGACTAGCGGCTAGCACAGATACGCAGTATTTT.